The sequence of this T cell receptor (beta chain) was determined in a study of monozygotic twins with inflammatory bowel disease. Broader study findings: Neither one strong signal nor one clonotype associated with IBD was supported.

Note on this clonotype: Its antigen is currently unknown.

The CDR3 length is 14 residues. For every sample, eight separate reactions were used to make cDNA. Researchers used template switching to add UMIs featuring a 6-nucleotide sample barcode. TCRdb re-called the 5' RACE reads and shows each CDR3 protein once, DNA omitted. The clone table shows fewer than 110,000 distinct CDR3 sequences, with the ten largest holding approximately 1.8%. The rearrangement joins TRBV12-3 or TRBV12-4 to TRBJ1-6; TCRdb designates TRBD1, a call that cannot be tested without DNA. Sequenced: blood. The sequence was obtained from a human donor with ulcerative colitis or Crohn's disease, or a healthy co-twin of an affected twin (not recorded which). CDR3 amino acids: CASSSQGMSSPLHF.